These 10 T cell receptor beta chains were all obtained from the same sample, sequenced in a study of early T cells in non-severe SARS-CoV-2 infection. Via MiXCR, TCRdb re-called the 5' RACE reads, giving one row per CDR3 protein. The data hold tens of thousands of distinct CDR3 sequences, with less than 9.5% observed a single time. The source was whole blood, collected at baseline. These TCRs come from an adult who was a healthcare worker with PCR-confirmed SARS-CoV-2 infection or an uninfected control (not recorded which).

This clonotype showed up just a few times. The gene calls are TRBV4-2 and TRBJ1-5; no clear D gene. Trimming pared 0 bases from V and 3 bases from J, leaving 9 bases between. From germline, CDR1 is LGHNA and CDR2 YNFKEQ. The CDR3 is made up of 15 amino acids. The CDR3 spells CASSQDPDSNQPQHF. In DNA, the CDR3 is TGTGCCAGCAGCCAAGACCCGGACTCCAATCAGCCCCAGCATTTT.

This clonotype showed up many times. V is TRBV27 and J is TRBJ1-5; tentatively, D is TRBD1 (6 bases). CDR1 and CDR2 (germline): MNHEY, SMNVEV (reference sequence). V was pared by 6 bases and J by 4 bases, with 16 bases between. This CDR3 spans 15 amino acids. CDR3: CASSPLTGSNQPQHF. In DNA, the CDR3 is TGTGCCAGCAGCCCCCTTACAGGGAGTAATCAGCCCCAGCATTTT.

There are many counts of this clonotype. The chain links TRBV29-1 to TRBJ2-7; 9 bases agree with TRBD1. The CDR3 is made up of 15 amino acids. V lost 3 bases and J lost 1; bases outside the gene matches: 7. Looked up from germline, CDR1 is SQVTM and CDR2 is ANQGSEA. This CDR3 is CSVEDGQGISYEQYF. Here the CDR3 DNA reads TGCAGCGTTGAGGACGGACAGGGGATATCCTACGAGCAGTACTTC.

This clonotype came up many times. The chain employs TRBV12-3 or TRBV12-4 and TRBJ2-7, with D hard to call. The germline V and J ends were trimmed by 6 bases and 2 bases, with 17 bases remaining between them. The CDR3 extends over 15 amino acids. The CDR3 region has the DNA TGTGCCAGCAGGCAGACGTCCCTCCCTCCCTACGAGCAGTACTTC. It codes for CASRQTSLPPYEQYF.

The chain employs TRBV7-2 and TRBJ2-3; the D gene is possibly TRBD1 (6 bases). The CDR3 loop spans 16 amino acids. V lost 5 bases, J lost 4 bases, and 19 bases lay in between. Germline V gene lookup returns CDR1 SGHTA and CDR2 FQGNSA. In DNA form, the CDR3 reads TGTGCCAGCAGCCCCCAGGCAGGGGATGGGTCAGATACGCAGTATTTT. Amino acids: CASSPQAGDGSDTQYF. The full variable domain, its missing parts supplied by reference TRBV7-2 and TRBJ2-3, is GAGVSQSPSNKVTEKGKDVELRCDPISGHTALYWYRQSLGQGLEFLIYFQGNSAPDKSGLPSDRFSAERTGGSVSTLTIQRTQQEDSAVYLCASSPQAGDGSDTQYFGPGTRLTVL.

This clonotype has more than one count but fewer than ten. The chain employs TRBV5-1 and TRBJ2-7; the D gene is possibly TRBD2 (6 bases). In germline, CDR1 is SGHRS, CDR2 YFSETQ. The ends were cut back, 3 bases at V and 2 bases at J, with 12 bases in the middle. This CDR3 contains 14 residues. CDR3 amino acids: CASSSGTSTYEQYF. The CDR3 region has the DNA TGCGCCAGCAGCTCCGGGACTTCAACCTACGAGCAGTACTTC.

This chain connects TRBV6-1 to TRBJ2-7, with TRBD2 matching 13 bases. The CDR3 spans 14 residues. Looked up from germline, CDR1 is MNHNS and CDR2 is SASEGT. V lost 7 bases, J lost 6 bases, and 6 bases stayed unmatched. The CDR3 sequence: CASNPGLAGAEQYF. The CDR3 DNA sequence: TGTGCCAGCAACCCTGGACTAGCGGGAGCCGAGCAGTACTTC.

This clonotype came up a few times. This chain joins TRBV30 and TRBJ1-6; possibly TRBD1 for D (5 bases). CDR1 is GTSNPN, CDR2 SVGIG, per germline (reference sequence). This CDR3 comprises 17 residues. Trimming took 1 base from V and 10 from J, leaving 23 bases between them. As DNA, the CDR3 is TGTGCCTGGAGTGATTTGTGGGGCCCAACCACAAGGTCACCCCTCCACTTT. It translates to CAWSDLWGPTTRSPLHF.

The rearrangement uses TRBV12-3 or TRBV12-4 and TRBJ1-2; 7 nucleotides agree with TRBD1. The length of the CDR3 is 16 residues. Trimming took 0 bases from V and 6 from J; bases not matched to a gene: 10. The CDR3 protein is CASSLALGGGANGYTF. DNA for the CDR3: TGTGCCAGCAGTTTAGCGCTGGGAGGGGGCGCGAATGGCTACACCTTC.

The rearrangement links TRBV7-9 to TRBJ2-5, with D perhaps matching TRBD2 (5 bases). Germline CDR1 SEHNR, CDR2 FQNEAQ (reference sequence). The V and J ends lost 5 bases and 5 bases respectively, with 15 bases between them. This CDR3 has 14 residues. DNA of the CDR3: TGTGCCAGCAGCCAAGGACTGGTTGGGGAGACCCAGTACTTC. This encodes CASSQGLVGETQYF.